This T cell receptor beta chain was obtained from a study of blood T cells in healthy people across ages. Study-wide findings and caveats: CMV status of donors was not determined, possibly confounding expanded clonotype changes.

As regards this clonotype: Its antigen is unknown.

V was shortened by 4 bases and J by 4 bases, with 13 bases between the two germline ends. CDR1 SQVTM and CDR2 ANQGSEA come from the germline V gene. The CDR3 has 13 amino acids. Combining a sample-barcoded 5' primer with a J-beta primer mix, a second PCR ran for 7 to 11 cycles. TCRdb processed the 5' RACE reads anew with MiXCR; each CDR3 protein has one entry. This repertoire shows 650,000 to 1,000,000 distinct CDR3 sequences, 35% to 40% found once; its top ten account for 10% to 15%. This chain connects TRBV29-1 to TRBJ1-2; D is uncertain. Source material: blood. The receptor comes from a man between 18 and 29 years old in good health. This CDR3 is CSVGASTIYGYTF. In DNA form, the CDR3 reads TGCAGCGTTGGTGCCAGTACCATCTATGGCTACACCTTC. The whole variable domain, remainder taken from reference TRBV29-1 and TRBJ1-2, is SAVISQKPSRDICQRGTSLTIQCQVDSQVTMMFWYRQQPGQSLTLIATANQGSEATYESGFVIDKFPISRPNLTFSTLTVSNMSPEDSSIYLCSVGASTIYGYTFGSGTRLTVV.